The sequence of this T cell receptor beta chain was determined in a study of cytomegalovirus exposure and HLA in healthy donors. Regarding the study as a whole: The study recorded 164 TCR beta chains that were cytomegalovirus-associated. Reportedly, diagnosis of cytomegalovirus status by the classifier showed high specificity and sensitivity. Analyses of presence and absence presupposed an approximately uniform sequencing depth across donors.

The CDR3 has 14 residues. Germline assignment: CDR1 MNHEY and CDR2 SVGAGI. V lost 0 bases to trimming and J lost 4 bases, with 9 bases between them. As to this clone: Its target is not known.

This PCR relied on a set of 60 Vbeta primers and 13 Jbeta primers. Assay: immunoSEQ multiplex PCR; the TCRdb copy retains only in-frame clones and omits some. The profile shows about 140,000 clones, roughly three quarters of them singletons. The receptor comes from a woman aged 40-49 years in good health and CMV-seronegative. The sequenced sample was PBMCs. V and J are TRBV6-5 and TRBJ1-2, with D possibly TRBD1 on 5 matching bases. CDR3 coding DNA: TGTGCCAGCAGTTACTCGGGGACTTCCTATGGCTACACCTTC. It is translated as CASSYSGTSYGYTF.